A single sample gave rise to the 26 T cell receptor beta chains below, sequenced in a study of T cells in Graves' hyperthyroidism and ophthalmopathy. TCR beta CDR3 region amplification was performed from RNA transcripts. Initially, a first-round RT-PCR of the TCR CDR3 employed the HTBI primer set. TCRdb reprocessed the multiplex PCR reads via MiXCR and lists one record per CDR3 protein. The sample consists of fewer than 700,000 distinct CDR3 sequences, roughly 15% of them appearing once. Sample: blood. These receptors were taken from a young woman with Graves' ophthalmopathy.

This clonotype was seen many times. The chain carries TRBV5-1 and TRBJ1-1; D remains unclear. CDR3 size: 14 residues. Trimming removed 5 bases from V and 0 bases from J, with 11 bases in between. Germline V lookup: CDR1 SGHRS, CDR2 YFSETQ. The CDR3 DNA sequence: TGCGCCAGCAGTGGCGGGCAGGTGAACACTGAAGCTTTCTTT. Amino acid sequence: CASSGGQVNTEAFF.

This clonotype came up a few times. The chain has TRBV3-1 and TRBJ1-3; D unresolved. Trimming took off 4 bases at V and 3 bases at J, with 13 bases between the two ends. Germline V gene sequence: CDR1 LGHDT, CDR2 YNNKEL (reference sequence). CDR3 size: 15 residues. The CDR3 sequence is CASSRERAGGNTIYF. Here the CDR3 DNA reads TGTGCCAGCAGCCGAGAGCGTGCCGGTGGAAACACCATATATTTT. Using reference TRBV3-1 and TRBJ1-3 for the parts outside the CDR3, the full variable domain is DTAVSQTPKYLVTQMGNDKSIKCEQNLGHDTMYWYKQDSKKFLKIMFSYNNKELIINETVPNRFSPKSPDKAHLNLHINSLELGDSAVYFCASSRERAGGNTIYFGEGSWLTVV.

The table lists this clonotype with a count of one. V usage is TRBV28 and J usage is TRBJ2-7; 7 nucleotides align to TRBD1. Germline V gene data show CDR1 as MDHEN and CDR2 as SYDVKM. V lost 3 bases to trimming and J lost 1 base; unmatched junction nucleotides: 9. The CDR3 is 16 amino acids. The CDR3 here is CASSFNAGTASYEQYF. CDR3 nucleotide sequence: TGTGCCAGCAGTTTTAACGCAGGGACAGCTTCCTACGAGCAGTACTTC. The whole variable domain, remainder taken from reference TRBV28 and TRBJ2-7, is DVKVTQSSRYLVKRTGEKVFLECVQDMDHENMFWYRQDPGLGLRLIYFSYDVKMKEKGDIPEGYSVSREKKERFSLILESASTNQTSMYLCASSFNAGTASYEQYFGPGTRLTVT.

This clonotype was detected many times. The genes are TRBV2 and TRBJ2-7; 11 nucleotides match TRBD2. Germline V gene lookup returns CDR1 SNHLY and CDR2 FYNNEI. Trimming cost V 10 bases and J 1 base; bases outside gene matches: 18. The CDR3 is 18 residues long. CDR3 sequence reads: CATTASGRPSPFSYEQYF. Written as DNA, the CDR3 is TGTGCCACCACAGCTAGCGGGAGGCCATCTCCCTTTTCCTACGAGCAGTACTTC.

The chain uses TRBV6-2 or TRBV6-3 and TRBJ2-3; 15 bases map to TRBD2. V lost 1 base and J lost 6; bases outside the gene matches: 11. The CDR3 extends over 19 amino acids. Germline V gives CDR1 MNHEY, CDR2 SVGEGT. CDR3 DNA: TGTGCCAGCAGTTACTGGACTAGCGGGGGGGCCTTGATCTTCGATACGCAGTATTTT. Its translation: CASSYWTSGGALIFDTQYF.

The CDR3 nucleotides are TGCGCCAGCAGTGAATCAGGGGACTACACTGAAGCTTTCTTT. It specifies CASSESGDYTEAFF. The chain combines TRBV4-1 with TRBJ1-1; weak D call: TRBD1 (6 bases). Trimming took off 6 bases at V and 3 bases at J, with 14 bases between the two ends. This CDR3 has 14 residues. Germline values: CDR1 MGHRA, CDR2 YSYEKL.

This chain links TRBV12-3 or TRBV12-4 with TRBJ1-5; D is ambiguous. The CDR3 has 13 amino acids. V was clipped by 7 bases and J by 3 bases, with 10 bases between them. The CDR3 region has the DNA TGTGCCAGCACCCTGGATGTCAATCAGCCCCAGCATTTT. It codes for CASTLDVNQPQHF.

In this sample, this clonotype turned up a few times. The chain recombines TRBV4-3 with TRBJ2-7; 8 bases are shared with TRBD2. Germline V lookup: CDR1 LGHNA, CDR2 YSLEER. V dropped 1 base and J dropped 3; count of bases not matched to a gene: 17. CDR3 length: 19 amino acids. CDR3 nucleotide sequence: TGCGCCAGCAGCCAAGTTCCCCCCTCTAGCGGGTCGGTAGGCTACGAGCAGTACTTC. It translates to CASSQVPPSSGSVGYEQYF.

This clonotype was found a few times. CDR3 coding DNA: TGTGCCAGCGCCGCTGGGACAGGGGCGAATCAGCCCCAGCATTTT. It specifies CASAAGTGANQPQHF. This chain joins TRBV6-1 and TRBJ1-5; 10 bases are shared with TRBD1. CDR3 length equals 15 residues. Germline assignment: CDR1 MNHNS and CDR2 SASEGT. V was pared by 8 bases and J by 4 bases, with 8 bases of the junction left unmatched.

This chain links TRBV30 with TRBJ1-6; unclear D gene. CDR3 size: 13 residues. Looked up from germline, CDR1 is GTSNPN and CDR2 is SVGIG (reference sequence). Trimming removed 3 bases from V and 1 base from J, with 4 bases in between. CDR3 in amino acids: CAWRESYNSPLHF. DNA of the CDR3: TGTGCCTGGAGGGAATCCTATAATTCACCCCTCCACTTT. The variable domain in full, completed from reference TRBV30 and TRBJ1-6, reads SQTIHQWPATLVQPVGSPLSLECTVEGTSNPNLYWYRQAAGRGLQLLFYSVGIGQISSEVPQNLSASRPQDRQFILSSKKLLLSDSGFYLCAWRESYNSPLHFGNGTRLTVT.

This clonotype occurred many times. The chain links TRBV20-1 to TRBJ2-7, with no clear D. CDR1 and CDR2 from the germline V gene are DFQATT and SNEGSKA (reference sequence). V shed 5 bases and J shed 0 bases, with 11 bases lying between them. This CDR3 is 13 amino acids long. This CDR3 is CSALLRGSYEQYF. The CDR3 region has the DNA TGCAGTGCTCTCCTCCGTGGCTCCTACGAGCAGTACTTC.

The V and J genes are TRBV28 and TRBJ2-7, with 7 bases lining up with TRBD2. The CDR3 totals 17 residues. From germline, CDR1 is MDHEN and CDR2 SYDVKM. The J segment lost 0 bases and the V segment lost 8 bases, leaving 16 bases of the junction unmatched. DNA of the CDR3: TGTGCCAGCGGATCTCTCGCTCGGGGGGAGTTCTCCTACGAGCAGTACTTC. Its protein is CASGSLARGEFSYEQYF.

Ten or more counts support this clonotype. The chain couples TRBV2 to TRBJ2-1, with 8 bases matching TRBD2. V was pared by 6 bases and J by 5 bases, with 6 bases of the junction left unmatched. Germline CDR1 SNHLY, CDR2 FYNNEI. The CDR3 length is 14 residues. The CDR3 loop reads CASRSSLADNEQFF. The CDR3 DNA reads TGTGCCAGCAGAAGCTCACTAGCGGACAATGAGCAGTTCTTC.

J is TRBJ2-7 and V is TRBV11-2, with 7 bases identical to TRBD2. After removal of 7 bases from V and 2 bases from J, the junction contained 8 bases not matched to a gene. The length of the CDR3 is 14 residues. Germline CDR1 and CDR2: SGHAT and FQNNGV. The DNA for the CDR3 is TGTGCCAGCACTCCCGGGGCGGGGGCCTACGAGCAGTACTTC. This encodes CASTPGAGAYEQYF.

This clonotype turned up a few times. This sequence joins TRBV12-3 or TRBV12-4 and TRBJ1-1, with D possibly TRBD1 on 5 matching bases. This CDR3 is built from 17 residues. Trimming removed 6 bases from V and 0 bases from J, with 20 bases in between. CDR3 nucleotide sequence: TGTGCCAGCAGCCCGTCCGAGGGGAAGCCCATGAACACTGAAGCTTTCTTT. Amino acid sequence: CASSPSEGKPMNTEAFF.

The chain carries TRBV5-1 and TRBJ2-5; 8 bases agree with TRBD2. V was clipped by 7 bases and J by 1 base; unmatched bases: 9. The CDR3 has 15 amino acids. From germline, CDR1 is SGHRS and CDR2 YFSETQ. CDR3 in amino acids: CASCLSAGGQETQYF. The DNA of the CDR3 is TGCGCCAGCTGTCTTTCGGCGGGGGGCCAAGAGACCCAGTACTTC.

At least ten counts were recorded for this clonotype. The rearrangement uses TRBV12-3 or TRBV12-4 and TRBJ1-1; D call uncertain. V gave up 5 bases and J gave up 5 bases, with 12 bases separating them. The CDR3 covers 13 residues. This chain's CDR3 is CASSGISGTEAFF. The CDR3 coding sequence is TGTGCCAGCAGTGGCATTTCCGGAACTGAAGCTTTCTTT.

This clonotype has just a few counts. This rearrangement joins TRBV19 to TRBJ1-2, with D perhaps TRBD1 (5 bases). V was pared by 6 bases and J by 4 bases, with 18 bases between. This CDR3 spans 15 amino acids. The germline V gene has CDR1 LNHDA and CDR2 SQIVND (reference sequence). The CDR3 DNA follows: TGTGCCAGTAGCCCATCTGGAGGGGCCTTCTATGGCTACACCTTC. Its translation: CASSPSGGAFYGYTF.

The chain recombines TRBV5-1 with TRBJ1-4; D is perhaps TRBD1 (5 bases). The CDR3 length is 16 residues. CDR1 SGHRS and CDR2 YFSETQ come from the germline V gene. Trimming removed 3 bases from V and 6 bases from J, with 18 bases in between. The DNA of the CDR3 is TGCGCCAGCAGCTCGGCGTCGGGGCCTGGGGATGAAAAACTGTTTTTT. This sequence encodes CASSSASGPGDEKLFF.

This clonotype was seen at least ten times. The V gene is TRBV12-3 or TRBV12-4, the J gene TRBJ2-2; TRBD1 might be the D (6 bases). This CDR3 contains 12 residues. V gave up 8 bases and J gave up 5 bases, with 9 bases separating them. The CDR3 region has the DNA TGTGCCAGCTTTACAGGGACCGGGGAGCTGTTTTTT. Amino acids: CASFTGTGELFF.

In this sample, this clonotype turned up many times. This rearrangement joins TRBV5-1 to TRBJ1-2; 7 positions match TRBD1. There are 13 residues in the CDR3. Trimming removed 4 bases from V and 8 bases from J; junction bases left unmatched: 8. Germline CDR1 and CDR2: SGHRS and YFSETQ. Written as DNA, the CDR3 is TGCGCCAGCAGCGGAGGGGACAGACTGGGCTACACCTTC. This gives the protein CASSGGDRLGYTF.

This clonotype was seen many times. This sequence joins TRBV9 and TRBJ2-1; 7 bases are a match to TRBD2. CDR3 length equals 14 residues. The V segment lost 2 bases and the J segment 3 bases; nucleotides outside the gene matches: 2. The germline CDR1 and CDR2 sequences are SGDLS and YYNGEE. The CDR3, as DNA: TGTGCCAGCAGCGTCTCTAGCGGCTACAATGAGCAGTTCTTC. This encodes CASSVSSGYNEQFF. Full variable domain (outside the CDR3, taken from reference TRBV9 and TRBJ2-1): DSGVTQTPKHLITATGQRVTLRCSPRSGDLSVYWYQQSLDQGLQFLIQYYNGEERAKGNILERFSAQQFPDLHSELNLSSLELGDSALYFCASSVSSGYNEQFFGPGTRLTVL.

This clonotype was observed at least ten times. The chain joins TRBV20-1 to TRBJ1-1; maybe TRBD1 (6 bases). Germline lookup yields CDR1 DFQATT and CDR2 SNEGSKA (reference sequence). This CDR3 comprises 14 residues. Between the trimmed V and J ends, which lost 5 bases and 1 base, there was a span of 14 bases. CDR3 sequence: CSAQKDRPNTEAFF. The CDR3 DNA sequence: TGCAGTGCTCAGAAAGACAGGCCGAACACTGAAGCTTTCTTT.

The chain has TRBV5-1 and TRBJ2-7; 7 positions match TRBD1. The CDR3 extends over 13 amino acids. The germline gives CDR1 SGHRS, CDR2 YFSETQ. V shed 5 bases, J shed 5 bases, and the junction held 7 bases outside the gene matches. CDR3 sequence: CASRLDRVNEQYF. The CDR3 DNA follows: TGCGCCAGCAGACTTGACAGGGTCAACGAGCAGTACTTC.

This clonotype has only a few counts. This chain connects TRBV6-1 to TRBJ2-7, with 10 bases lining up with TRBD2. J lost 6 bases, V lost 6 bases, and 8 bases had no gene match. Germline CDR1 is MNHNS and CDR2 is SASEGT. The CDR3 runs to 14 residues. In DNA form, the CDR3 reads TGTGCCAGCAGGACCAGCGGGGGGGCCTCCGAGCAGTACTTC. Its protein product is CASRTSGGASEQYF.

In the case of this clonotype: Likely a read error: the CDR3 ends without its conserved phenylalanine or tryptophan. This chain joins TRBV5-1 and TRBJ2-3; 12 bases map to TRBD2. Germline CDR1 is SGHRS and CDR2 is YFSETQ. The length of the CDR3 is 16 residues. V dropped 1 base and J dropped 4; count of bases not matched to a gene: 4. CDR3 sequence: CASSLPSGRGADTQYS. In DNA, the CDR3 is TGCGCCAGCAGCTTGCCTAGCGGGAGGGGGGCAGATACGCAGTATTCT.